This entry is about one TCR beta chain. The sample originates from a study of T cell responses to AZD1222 COVID-19 vaccine. Germline CDR1 reads SGHRS; CDR2 reads YFSETQ. V dropped 1 base and J dropped 0 bases, with 7 bases sitting between them. The CDR3 runs 14 residues. The repertoire was sequenced with immunoSEQ multiplex PCR; TCRdb's copy has only in-frame clones and lacks some. The sample records 140,000 to 150,000 clones, 89% being singletons. The V call is TRBV5-1, the J call TRBJ1-1; D uncertain. The source was peripheral blood, collected 28 days after the second AZD1222 dose. The TCR comes from an adult who received the AZD1222 COVID-19 vaccine. As DNA, the CDR3 is TGCGCCAGCAGCTTGCGGGCCATGAACACTGAAGCTTTCTTT. It codes for CASSLRAMNTEAFF.